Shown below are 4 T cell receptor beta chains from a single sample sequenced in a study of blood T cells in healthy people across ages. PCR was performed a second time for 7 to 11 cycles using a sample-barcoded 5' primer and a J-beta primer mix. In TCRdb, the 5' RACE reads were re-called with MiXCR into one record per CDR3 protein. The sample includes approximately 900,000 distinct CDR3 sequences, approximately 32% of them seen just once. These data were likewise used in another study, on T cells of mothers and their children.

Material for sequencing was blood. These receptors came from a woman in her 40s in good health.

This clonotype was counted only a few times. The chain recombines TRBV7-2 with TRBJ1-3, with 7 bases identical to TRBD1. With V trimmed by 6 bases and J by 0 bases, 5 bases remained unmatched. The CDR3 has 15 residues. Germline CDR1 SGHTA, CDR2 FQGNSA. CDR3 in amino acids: CASSITGDSGNTIYF. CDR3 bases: TGTGCCAGCAGTATTACAGGGGACTCTGGAAACACCATATATTTT.

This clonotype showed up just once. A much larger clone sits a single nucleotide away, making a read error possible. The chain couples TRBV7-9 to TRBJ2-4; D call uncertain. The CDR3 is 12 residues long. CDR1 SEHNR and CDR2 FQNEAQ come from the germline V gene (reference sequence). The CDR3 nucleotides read TGTGCCGGCAGCTTAGTGGGAAACATTCAGTACTTC. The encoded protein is CAGSLVGNIQYF.

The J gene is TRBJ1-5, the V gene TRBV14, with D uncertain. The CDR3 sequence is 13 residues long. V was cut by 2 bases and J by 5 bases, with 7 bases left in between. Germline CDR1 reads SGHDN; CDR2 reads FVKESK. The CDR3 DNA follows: TGTGCCAGCAGCCAATCCTACCATCAGCCCCAGCATTTT. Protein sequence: CASSQSYHQPQHF.

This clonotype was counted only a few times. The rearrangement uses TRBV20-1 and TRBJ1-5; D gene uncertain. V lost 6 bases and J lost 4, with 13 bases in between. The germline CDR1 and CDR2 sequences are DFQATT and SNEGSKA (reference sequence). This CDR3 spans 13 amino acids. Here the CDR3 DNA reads TGCAGTGCCCAGACTGAGGTGAATCAGCCCCAGCATTTT. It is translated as CSAQTEVNQPQHF.